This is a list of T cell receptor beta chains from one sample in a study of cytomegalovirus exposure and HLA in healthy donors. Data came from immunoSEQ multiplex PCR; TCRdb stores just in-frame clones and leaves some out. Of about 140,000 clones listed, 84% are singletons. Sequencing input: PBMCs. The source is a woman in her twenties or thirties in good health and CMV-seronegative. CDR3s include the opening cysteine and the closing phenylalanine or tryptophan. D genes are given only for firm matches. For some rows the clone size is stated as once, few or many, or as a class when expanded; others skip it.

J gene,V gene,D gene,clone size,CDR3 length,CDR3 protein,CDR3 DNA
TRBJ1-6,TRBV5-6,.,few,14,CASSLGGGISPLHF,TGTGCCAGCAGCTTGGGGGGCGGGATTTCACCCCTCCACTTT
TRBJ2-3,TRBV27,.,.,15,CASSLWGGRTDTQYF,TGTGCCAGCAGTTTATGGGGGGGGCGCACAGATACGCAGTATTTT
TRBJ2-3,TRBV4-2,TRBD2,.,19,CASSQDLPSGGAGADTQYF,TGTGCCAGCAGCCAAGATCTCCCTAGCGGGGGGGCCGGGGCAGATACGCAGTATTTT
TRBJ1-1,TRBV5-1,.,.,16,CASSSYPTGENTEAFF,TGCGCCAGCAGCTCGTACCCGACTGGCGAAAATACTGAAGCTTTCTTT
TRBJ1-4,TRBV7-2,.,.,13,CASSIDPEEKLFF,TGTGCCAGCAGCATAGACCCGGAGGAAAAACTGTTTTTT
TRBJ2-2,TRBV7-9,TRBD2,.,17,CASSPGLAGDYTGELFF,TGTGCCAGCAGCCCCGGACTAGCGGGGGACTACACCGGGGAGCTGTTTTTT
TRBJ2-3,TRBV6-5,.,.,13,CASSYSARNTQYF,TGTGCCAGCAGTTACTCGGCTAGAAATACGCAGTATTTT
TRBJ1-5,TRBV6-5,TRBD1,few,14,CASSQGARSQPQHF,TGTGCCAGCAGCCAGGGGGCGCGCAGTCAGCCCCAGCATTTT
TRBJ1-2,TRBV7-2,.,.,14,CASSLGQTNYGYTF,TGTGCCAGCAGCTTAGGCCAGACTAACTATGGCTACACCTTC
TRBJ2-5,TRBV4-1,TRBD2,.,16,CASSQAGGAVQETQYF,TGCGCCAGCAGCCAAGCGGGAGGGGCGGTCCAAGAGACCCAGTACTTC
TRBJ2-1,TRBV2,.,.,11,CASAQVDEQFF,TGTGCCAGCGCCCAGGTCGATGAGCAGTTCTTC
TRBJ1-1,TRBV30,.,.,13,CAWSGRPPLEAFF,TGTGCCTGGAGTGGGAGGCCTCCTCTTGAAGCTTTCTTT
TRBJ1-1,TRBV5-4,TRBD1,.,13,CASSQTGGTEAFF,TGTGCCAGCAGCCAAACAGGGGGCACTGAAGCTTTCTTT
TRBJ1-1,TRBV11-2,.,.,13,CASSSYRGPEAFF,TGTGCCAGCAGCTCGTACCGAGGGCCGGAAGCTTTCTTT
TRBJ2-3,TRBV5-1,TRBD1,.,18,CASSLALIGTGNTDTQYF,TGCGCCAGCAGCTTGGCCCTCATCGGGACAGGGAACACAGATACGCAGTATTTT
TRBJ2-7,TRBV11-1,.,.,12,CASSREEYEQYF,TGTGCCAGCAGCCGAGAGGAATACGAGCAGTACTTC
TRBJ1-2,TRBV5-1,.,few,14,CASSFPGSNYGYTF,TGCGCCAGCAGCTTTCCGGGGTCTAACTATGGCTACACCTTC
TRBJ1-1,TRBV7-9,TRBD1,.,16,CASSFHRTGRNTEAFF,TGTGCCAGCAGCTTCCATCGGACAGGGAGAAACACTGAAGCTTTCTTT
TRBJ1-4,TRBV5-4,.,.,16,CASSYKTGTPNEKLFF,TGTGCCAGCAGCTATAAAACCGGGACACCGAATGAAAAACTGTTTTTT
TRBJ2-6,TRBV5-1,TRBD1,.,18,CASSPRGQGPSGANVLTF,TGCGCCAGCAGCCCGAGAGGACAGGGGCCCTCTGGGGCCAACGTCCTGACTTTC
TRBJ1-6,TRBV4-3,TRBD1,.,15,CASSLWTGNNSPLHF,TGCGCCAGCAGCCTCTGGACAGGGAATAATTCACCCCTCCACTTT
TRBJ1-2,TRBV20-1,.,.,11,CSAGGGAIATF,TGCAGTGCTGGGGGGGGCGCAATTGCCACCTTC
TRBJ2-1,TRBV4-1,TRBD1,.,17,CASSRWGTEVFADEQFF,TGCGCCAGCAGCCGCTGGGGGACAGAGGTTTTCGCGGATGAGCAGTTCTTC
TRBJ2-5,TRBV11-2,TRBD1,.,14,CASSAHRGRETQYF,TGTGCCAGCAGCGCCCACAGGGGCCGCGAGACCCAGTACTTC
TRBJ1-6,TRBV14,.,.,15,CASSQGLELNSPLHF,TGTGCCAGCAGCCAAGGACTGGAATTGAATTCACCCCTCCACTTT
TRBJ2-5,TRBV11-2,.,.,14,CASSLVLGQETQYF,TGTGCCAGCAGCTTAGTTCTAGGCCAAGAGACCCAGTACTTC
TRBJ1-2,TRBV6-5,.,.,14,CASSEGGKNYGYTF,TGTGCCAGCAGTGAAGGCGGAAAGAACTATGGCTACACCTTC
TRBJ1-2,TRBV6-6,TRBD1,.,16,CASRRYTTGGSYGYTF,TGTGCCAGCAGACGTTACACGACAGGGGGCTCCTATGGCTACACCTTC
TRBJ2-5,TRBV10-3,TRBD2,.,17,CAISESAWGGLRETQYF,TGTGCCATCAGTGAGTCAGCTTGGGGGGGACTTCGAGAGACCCAGTACTTC
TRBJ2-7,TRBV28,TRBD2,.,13,CAISGGLRYEQYF,TGTGCTATTAGCGGGGGGCTTCGTTACGAGCAGTACTTC
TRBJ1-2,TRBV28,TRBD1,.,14,CASSLLGTVYGYTF,TGTGCCAGCAGTTTACTCGGGACAGTCTATGGCTACACCTTC
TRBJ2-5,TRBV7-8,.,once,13,CASRAPRQETQYF,TGTGCCAGCAGGGCCCCCCGCCAAGAGACCCAGTACTTC
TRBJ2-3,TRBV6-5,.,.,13,CASSRFDTDTQYF,TGTGCCAGCAGCCGGTTTGACACAGATACGCAGTATTTT
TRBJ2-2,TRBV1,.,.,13,CTSSQDSTGELFF,TGCACCAGCAGCCAAGATAGCACCGGGGAGCTGTTTTTT
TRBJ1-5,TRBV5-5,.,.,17,CASSLALTASIYQPQHF,TGTGCCAGCAGCTTGGCGTTGACAGCCTCAATTTATCAGCCCCAGCATTTT
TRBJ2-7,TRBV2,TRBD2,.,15,CASSPGLATPYEQYF,TGTGCCAGCAGTCCCGGACTAGCGACACCCTACGAGCAGTACTTC
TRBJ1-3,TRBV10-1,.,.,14,CASSATVSGNTIYF,TGCGCCAGCAGTGCTACCGTCTCTGGAAACACCATATATTTT
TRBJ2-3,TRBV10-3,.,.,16,CAIRRAGGLSTDTQYF,TGTGCCATCCGGAGGGCTGGGGGTCTAAGCACAGATACGCAGTATTTT
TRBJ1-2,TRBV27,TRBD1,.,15,CASSLYGQGVYGYTF,TGTGCCAGCAGTTTATACGGACAGGGCGTCTATGGCTACACCTTC
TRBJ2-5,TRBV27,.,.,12,CASSLRGETQYF,TGTGCCAGCAGTTTACGAGGGGAGACCCAGTACTTC
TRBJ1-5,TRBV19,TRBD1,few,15,CASSSTTGRGQPQHF,TGTGCCAGTAGTTCCACGACAGGGCGGGGTCAGCCCCAGCATTTT
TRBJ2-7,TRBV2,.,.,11,CASRTSYEQYF,TGTGCCAGCCGCACTTCCTACGAGCAGTACTTC
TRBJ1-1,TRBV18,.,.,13,CASAPGVNTEAFF,TGTGCCAGCGCCCCAGGGGTGAACACTGAAGCTTTCTTT
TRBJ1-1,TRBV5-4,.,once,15,CASSLQSFGSTEAFF,TGTGCCAGCAGCTTGCAATCGTTCGGGTCAACTGAAGCTTTCTTT
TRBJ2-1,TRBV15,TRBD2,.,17,CATSRQSGGRFLNEQFF,TGTGCCACCAGCAGGCAGAGCGGGGGCCGTTTCCTTAATGAGCAGTTCTTC
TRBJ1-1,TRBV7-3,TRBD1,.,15,CASSLVPGGDTEAFF,TGTGCCAGCAGCTTAGTGCCAGGGGGAGACACTGAAGCTTTCTTT
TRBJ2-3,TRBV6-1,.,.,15,CASIKQGPSTDTQYF,TGTGCCAGCATAAAACAGGGACCTAGCACAGATACGCAGTATTTT
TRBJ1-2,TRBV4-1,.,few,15,CASSQGQNHNYGYTF,TGCGCCAGCAGCCAAGGACAGAACCATAACTATGGCTACACCTTC
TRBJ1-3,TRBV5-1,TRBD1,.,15,CASSPPTGSGNTIYF,TGCGCCAGCAGCCCACCGACAGGGTCTGGAAACACCATATATTTT